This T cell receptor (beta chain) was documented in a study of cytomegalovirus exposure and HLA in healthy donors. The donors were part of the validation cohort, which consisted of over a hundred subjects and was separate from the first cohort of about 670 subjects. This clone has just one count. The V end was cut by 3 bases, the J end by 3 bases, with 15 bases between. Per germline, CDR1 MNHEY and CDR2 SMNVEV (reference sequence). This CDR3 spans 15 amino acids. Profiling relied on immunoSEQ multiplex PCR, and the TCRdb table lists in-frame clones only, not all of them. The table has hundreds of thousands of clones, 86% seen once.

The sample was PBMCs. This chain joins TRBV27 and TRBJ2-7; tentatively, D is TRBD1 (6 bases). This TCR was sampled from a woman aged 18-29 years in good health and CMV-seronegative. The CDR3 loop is CASSFTPDRIYEQYF. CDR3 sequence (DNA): TGTGCCAGCAGTTTCACGCCCGACAGGATCTACGAGCAGTACTTC.